The present T cell receptor (beta chain) was sequenced within a study of blood T cell repertoires in COVID-19. Study details: The samples span acute and convalescent COVID-19 from the United States, Italy and Spain. T cells, B-cell-depleted T cells, or PBMCs provided the cDNA or gDNA that served as material.

This clone was picked up a small number of times. Per the original data handling: Nucleated cell number was recorded as an estimate derived from reference gene primer amplification. Some clones are missing from TCRdb's copy, which holds only in-frame ones; the method was immunoSEQ multiplex PCR. V and J calls and clone size are given by that table; D and trimming were obtained from the DNA. The sample lists about 98,000 clones, nearly 90% occurring once. The CDR3 has 13 amino acids. The J segment lost 7 bases and the V segment lost 7 bases, leaving 6 bases of the junction unmatched. Germline CDR1 and CDR2: SNHLY and FYNNEI.

Sequencing was carried out using peripheral blood. This sequence originates from a man between 65 and 85 years old with acute or convalescent COVID-19. The chain uses TRBV2 and TRBJ1-1, with 10 bases matching TRBD1. The CDR3 region is CASTQDRGGEAFF. The CDR3 coding sequence is TGTGCCAGCACCCAGGACAGGGGGGGTGAAGCTTTCTTT. Together with reference TRBV2 and TRBJ1-1, the CDR3 gives the full variable domain: EPEVTQTPSHQVTQMGQEVILRCVPISNHLYFYWYRQILGQKVEFLVSFYNNEISEKSEIFDDQFSVERPDGSNFTLKIRSTKLEDSAMYFCASTQDRGGEAFFGQGTRLTVV.